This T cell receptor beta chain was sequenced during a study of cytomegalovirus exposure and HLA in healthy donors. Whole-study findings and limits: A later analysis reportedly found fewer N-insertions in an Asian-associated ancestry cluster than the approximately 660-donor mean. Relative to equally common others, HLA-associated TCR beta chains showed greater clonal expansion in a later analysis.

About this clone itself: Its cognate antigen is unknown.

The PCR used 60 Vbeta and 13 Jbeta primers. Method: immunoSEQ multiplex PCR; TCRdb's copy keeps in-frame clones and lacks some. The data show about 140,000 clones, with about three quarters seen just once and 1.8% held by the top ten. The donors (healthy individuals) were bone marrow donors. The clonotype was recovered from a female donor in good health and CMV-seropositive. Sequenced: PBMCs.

CDR3 nucleotides: TGTGCCAGCAGCTTCGGGGACAGTTCACACACCGGGGAGCTGTTTTTT. It encodes CASSFGDSSHTGELFF. V gene TRBV7-3 combines with J gene TRBJ2-2; TRBD1 matches at 7 bases. In germline, CDR1 is SGHTA, CDR2 FQGTGA. V lost 3 bases, J lost 3 bases, and 7 bases stayed unmatched. The CDR3 covers 16 residues. Full variable domain (outside the CDR3, taken from reference TRBV7-3 and TRBJ2-2): GAGVSQTPSNKVTEKGKYVELRCDPISGHTALYWYRQSLGQGPEFLIYFQGTGAADDSGLPNDRFFAVRPEGSVSTLKIQRTERGDSAVYLCASSFGDSSHTGELFFGEGSRLTVL.